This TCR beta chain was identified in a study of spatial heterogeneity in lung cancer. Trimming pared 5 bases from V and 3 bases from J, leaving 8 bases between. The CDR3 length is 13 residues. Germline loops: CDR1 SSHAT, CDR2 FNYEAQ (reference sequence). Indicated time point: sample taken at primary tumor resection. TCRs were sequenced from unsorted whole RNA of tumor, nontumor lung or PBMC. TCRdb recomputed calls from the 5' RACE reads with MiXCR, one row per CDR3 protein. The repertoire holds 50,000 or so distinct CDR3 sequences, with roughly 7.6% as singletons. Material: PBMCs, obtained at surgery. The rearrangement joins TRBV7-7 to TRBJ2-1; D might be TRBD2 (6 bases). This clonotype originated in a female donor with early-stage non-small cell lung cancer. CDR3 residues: CASSPGVYNEQFF. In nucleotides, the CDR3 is TGTGCCAGCAGCCCGGGGGTCTACAATGAGCAGTTCTTC.